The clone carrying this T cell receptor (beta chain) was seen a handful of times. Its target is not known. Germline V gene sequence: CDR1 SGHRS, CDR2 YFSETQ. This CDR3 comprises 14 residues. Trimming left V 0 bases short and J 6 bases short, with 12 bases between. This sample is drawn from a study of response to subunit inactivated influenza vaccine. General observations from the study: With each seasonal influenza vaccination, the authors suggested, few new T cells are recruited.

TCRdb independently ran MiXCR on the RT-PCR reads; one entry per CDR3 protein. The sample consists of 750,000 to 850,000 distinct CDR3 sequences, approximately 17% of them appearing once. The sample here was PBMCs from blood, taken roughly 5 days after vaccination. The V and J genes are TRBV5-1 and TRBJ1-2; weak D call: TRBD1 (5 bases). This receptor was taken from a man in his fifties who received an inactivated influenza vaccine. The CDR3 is CASSLERGLDGYTF. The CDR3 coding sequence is TGCGCCAGCAGCTTGGAGCGGGGCCTGGATGGCTACACCTTC.